The clone carrying this TCR beta chain was found many times. Its specificity is not known. One entry per CDR3 protein results from TCRdb running MiXCR on the reads. The sample has roughly 500,000 distinct CDR3 sequences, 16% seen once; the top ten hold under 30%. The V gene lost 3 bases and the J gene lost 4 bases, with 15 bases spanning the gap. The CDR3 totals 15 residues. The data were obtained in a study of T cell repertoires in cytomegalovirus infection. Study at large: A matching HLA type, together with CMV infection, was signaled by public TCR beta signatures.

Study results and limitations: The study identified carriers of CMV plus the relevant HLA from cumulative public TCR beta family frequency.

This TCR was sampled from a human donor in good health (CMV status not recorded). Some clones in this sample may be carry-over from other donors' samples. The V call is TRBV12-3 or TRBV12-4, the J call TRBJ1-2; D ambiguous. The specimen sequenced was CD8+ T cells from PBMCs. This CDR3 reads CASSFYFDLGYGYTF. For the CDR3, the DNA is TGTGCCAGCAGTTTCTACTTCGACCTGGGCTATGGCTACACCTTC.